The present T cell receptor (beta chain) was sequenced within a study of CD8 T cells in ankylosing spondylitis. Comment on this clonotype: Its antigen remains unidentified.

Regarding the study as a whole: Seemingly distinctive of ankylosing spondylitis blood was a TCR beta motif formed by eight highly homologous variants.

Molecular-barcoded quantitative 5'-RACE produced these TCR beta libraries. TCRdb reprocessed the 5' RACE reads via MiXCR and lists one record per CDR3 protein. The sample includes 150,000 or so distinct CDR3 sequences, approximately 10% of them seen just once. CDR3 length: 15 residues. Germline V gives CDR1 SEHNR, CDR2 FQNEAQ (reference sequence). Trimming left V 6 bases short and J 5 bases short, with 19 bases between. Sequencing was carried out using blood, either unsorted or a sorted T cell fraction (not recorded which). The chain joins TRBV7-9 to TRBJ2-5; D possibly corresponds to TRBD1 (6 bases). This sequence originates from a male donor with ankylosing spondylitis or in good health (not recorded which). The CDR3, as DNA: TGTGCCAGCAGTTTACTAGTGGGGGCGCCGGAGACCCAGTACTTC. Amino acids: CASSLLVGAPETQYF.